This TCR beta chain was sequenced for a study of CD8 T cells in Susac syndrome. Overall study: Patients with Susac syndrome were therapy-naive, taking corticosteroids, with some also receiving intravenous immunoglobulin, or taking intravenous immunoglobulin alone at the time their blood was drawn.

RNA, at roughly 0.45 to 1 ug, was reverse transcribed with random hexamers. Each CDR3 protein is one row after TCRdb ran MiXCR on the immunoSEQ multiplex PCR reads. In the table there are 95,000 to 150,000 distinct CDR3 sequences, roughly 95% of which are singletons. TCR beta sequencing was performed on blood CD8+ and CD4+ T cells. Both CD4+ and CD8+ T cells were negatively isolated, and TEMRA cells underwent FACS enrichment. The CDR3 covers 16 residues. J was trimmed by 5 bases and V by 2 bases; bases with no gene match: 10. Germline-derived CDR1 and CDR2 are SQVTM and ANQGSEA. The chain links TRBV29-1 to TRBJ2-5, with 11 bases matching TRBD2. The clonotype comes from a human donor with Susac syndrome. Material: CD4+ T cells from PBMCs. CDR3 nucleotide sequence: TGCAGCGTTGAACCGGGTAGCGGGAGGGGCATCGAGACCCAGTACTTC. It encodes CSVEPGSGRGIETQYF.